This note documents a single T cell receptor beta chain sequence. The V gene's germline CDR1 is DFQATT and CDR2 SNEGSKA (reference sequence). CDR3 length: 11 amino acids. V was trimmed by 5 bases and J by 5 bases, leaving 9 bases between them. The sample belongs to a study of PD-L1 blockade in urothelial cancer. At the level of the study: Twenty-five out of 29 patients were men whose urothelial cancer was bladder-origin.

TCRdb's table, derived via immunoSEQ multiplex PCR, lists solely in-frame clones and lacks some. The table includes around 110,000 clones, 85% to 90% detected once. Time point here: peripheral blood 6 weeks after treatment start. Patient disease was locally advanced or metastatic urothelial carcinoma. This sequence was found in a man in his fifties or sixties with urothelial cancer. The source material was PBMCs, sampled around atezolizumab (anti-PD-L1) treatment. This rearrangement joins TRBV20-1 to TRBJ2-5, with D tentatively TRBD2 (7 bases). In nucleotides, the CDR3 is TGCAGTGCTGAGGGGGGGGAGACCCAGTACTTC. Amino acids: CSAEGGETQYF.